Each of the 18 T cell receptor beta chains below was sequenced from the same sample in a study of blood T cell repertoires in COVID-19. Measured with immunoSEQ multiplex PCR; TCRdb has only the in-frame clones, and not every one. Of 200,000 to 250,000 clones listed, roughly 84% are singletons. Material: peripheral blood. The source is an elderly woman with acute or convalescent COVID-19.

The chain links TRBV7-9 to TRBJ1-2; 11 nucleotides agree with TRBD1. The CDR3 runs 14 residues. Per the germline V gene, CDR1 is SEHNR and CDR2 is FQNEAQ (reference sequence). The trim removed 6 bases at V and 7 bases at J, leaving 7 bases unmatched. The CDR3 DNA sequence: TGTGCCAGCAGACCCGGGACAGGGGGTAGTGGCTACACCTTC. Translated, it gives CASRPGTGGSGYTF.

The V gene is TRBV7-9, the J gene TRBJ2-7; 7 bases are a match to TRBD2. This CDR3 spans 14 amino acids. The ends lost 5 bases at V and 3 bases at J; junction bases unmatched: 7. The germline CDR1 and CDR2 sequences are SEHNR and FQNEAQ (reference sequence). The CDR3 sequence: CASSLSGVDYEQYF. The CDR3 DNA reads as TGTGCCAGCAGCCTGAGCGGGGTTGACTACGAGCAGTACTTC.

This rearrangement joins TRBV3-1 (or the pseudogene TRBV3-2) to TRBJ2-1; 9 bases fit TRBD2. The J segment lost 2 bases and the V segment lost 1 base, leaving 3 bases of the junction unmatched. This CDR3 region has 16 residues. CDR1 LGHDT and CDR2 YNNKEL come from the germline V gene (reference sequence). The CDR3 here is CASSQASSGAYNEQFF. The CDR3 bases are TGTGCCAGCAGCCAAGCCTCTAGCGGGGCCTACAATGAGCAGTTCTTC.

The chain employs TRBV3-1 (or the pseudogene TRBV3-2) and TRBJ1-2; D may be TRBD1 (6 bases). CDR1 LGHDT and CDR2 YNNKEL come from the germline V gene (reference sequence). Trimming stripped 4 bases from V and 3 bases from J, with 15 bases between. The CDR3 runs to 15 residues. In nucleotides, the CDR3 is TGTGCCAGCAGCCGAGGGCAGGGGACATACTATGGCTACACCTTC. This encodes CASSRGQGTYYGYTF.

The chain uses TRBV30 and TRBJ1-4, with D unresolved. This CDR3 is built from 15 residues. CDR1 and CDR2 from the germline V gene are GTSNPN and SVGIG (reference sequence). The V end lost 0 bases, the J end lost 7 bases, and 15 bases lay between the germline ends. The CDR3 bases are TGTGCCTGGAGTGTACAGTGGGAGTTGGGTGAAAAACTGTTTTTT. Its translation: CAWSVQWELGEKLFF.

There are a few counts of this clone. The chain uses TRBV4-3 and TRBJ1-1; possible D gene TRBD1, 5 bases. From germline, CDR1 is LGHNA and CDR2 YSLEER. Trimming took off 4 bases at V and 3 bases at J, with 18 bases between the two ends. The CDR3 runs to 16 residues. This chain's CDR3 is CASSPIEGDRDTEAFF. The CDR3 bases are TGCGCCAGCAGCCCTATAGAAGGGGATAGGGACACTGAAGCTTTCTTT.

CDR3 loop: CASRRGTQGTEAFF. In DNA form, the CDR3 reads TGTGCCAGTAGACGAGGCACACAAGGCACTGAAGCTTTCTTT. The chain links TRBV19 to TRBJ1-1, with D hard to call. Trimming took off 6 bases at V and 4 bases at J, with 15 bases between the two ends. The germline CDR1 and CDR2 sequences are LNHDA and SQIVND (reference sequence). The CDR3 runs to 14 residues.

V is TRBV2 and J is TRBJ1-6, with D perhaps matching TRBD1 (6 bases). Trimming removed 5 bases at V and 4 bases at J, with 21 bases between. Germline assignment: CDR1 SNHLY and CDR2 FYNNEI. This CDR3 is built from 18 residues. The CDR3 coding sequence is TGTGCCAGCAGTTGGGAGTCGTCGGGGAGGGGGTATAATTCACCCCTCCACTTT. This encodes CASSWESSGRGYNSPLHF.

V gene TRBV11-2 combines with J gene TRBJ2-3; 14 nucleotides agree with TRBD2. With V trimmed by 4 bases and J by 2 bases, 5 bases remained unmatched. Germline assignment: CDR1 SGHAT and CDR2 FQNNGV. The length of the CDR3 is 17 residues. CDR3 loop: CASSSGLAGVATDTQYF. The CDR3 DNA is TGTGCCAGCAGCTCGGGACTAGCGGGGGTCGCCACAGATACGCAGTATTTT. The full variable domain, completed using reference TRBV11-2 and TRBJ2-3, is EAGVAQSPRYKIIEKRQSVAFWCNPISGHATLYWYQQILGQGPKLLIQFQNNGVVDDSQLPKDRFSAERLKGVDSTLKIQPAKLEDSAVYLCASSSGLAGVATDTQYFGPGTRLTVL.

This rearrangement joins TRBV27 to TRBJ2-1; the match to TRBD1 covers 8 bases. Germline V gene data show CDR1 as MNHEY and CDR2 as SMNVEV (reference sequence). This CDR3 has 15 amino acids. The junction had 3 bases not matched to a gene; V was cut back by 2 bases and J by 3 bases. CDR3 DNA sequence: TGTGCCAGCAGTTTAAGGACAGGGAACTACAATGAGCAGTTCTTC. Encoded protein: CASSLRTGNYNEQFF.

This rearrangement joins TRBV7-3 to TRBJ2-3; 8 bases are shared with TRBD2. Germline V lookup: CDR1 SGHTA, CDR2 FQGTGA. The CDR3 extends over 17 amino acids. The junction had 14 bases not matched to a gene; V was cut back by 5 bases and J by 4 bases. The chain's CDR3 is CASSPKRSGGRPDTQYF. CDR3 coding DNA: TGTGCCAGCAGCCCTAAGCGATCGGGGGGGCGCCCAGATACGCAGTATTTT.

The chain links TRBV6-8 to TRBJ1-2, with 7 bases matching TRBD1. From germline, CDR1 is MNHGY and CDR2 SAAAGT. The CDR3 consists of 14 residues. Germline trimming cut 5 bases from V and 2 bases from J; bases unmatched to any gene: 5. Here the CDR3 DNA reads TGTGCCAGCAGTCAACCGACAGGGAACTATGGCTACACCTTC. Translating gives CASSQPTGNYGYTF.

The rearrangement joins TRBV7-3 to TRBJ2-3; 7 bases match TRBD2. The germline gives CDR1 SGHTA, CDR2 FQGTGA. Trimming cost V 0 bases and J 6 bases; bases outside gene matches: 6. There are 15 residues in the CDR3. CDR3 nucleotides: TGTGCCAGCAGCTTAACGAGGGGAGGGAGGGATACGCAGTATTTT. Translating it yields CASSLTRGGRDTQYF.

The genes are TRBV19 and TRBJ2-6, with 8 positions matching TRBD2. V gave up 6 bases and J gave up 3 bases; unmatched junction bases: 13. This CDR3 spans 18 amino acids. Germline CDR1 is LNHDA and CDR2 is SQIVND (reference sequence). CDR3 in amino acids: CASSLARGGPRGANVLTF. The DNA of the CDR3 is TGTGCCAGTAGCCTGGCCCGGGGGGGGCCTCGTGGGGCCAACGTCCTGACTTTC.

This clone was counted once. The chain combines TRBV6-2 or TRBV6-3 with TRBJ2-3; 9 nucleotides line up with TRBD2. Losses at the gene ends were 2 bases for V and 2 bases for J; bases not matched to a gene: 8. Germline V gives CDR1 MNHEY, CDR2 SVGEGT. This CDR3 contains 17 residues. The DNA for the CDR3 is TGTGCCAGCAGTTACGTGTCGGGACTAGCAATCACAGATACGCAGTATTTT. Translation gives CASSYVSGLAITDTQYF.

The chain is built from TRBV11-3 and TRBJ1-1; D not certain. The germline CDR1 and CDR2 sequences are SGHNT and YENEEA. The CDR3 covers 13 residues. V lost 4 bases, J lost 5 bases, and 11 bases lay in between. The CDR3 region is CASSSPVWTEAFF. In DNA, the CDR3 is TGTGCCAGCAGCTCCCCGGTCTGGACTGAAGCTTTCTTT.

This clone came up a few times. This chain links TRBV7-3 with TRBJ1-1, with D uncertain. The V gene's germline CDR1 is SGHTA and CDR2 FQGTGA. The CDR3 is 13 amino acids. V was shortened by 6 bases and J by 0 bases, with 8 bases between the two germline ends. Here the CDR3 reads CASSSGLNTEAFF. CDR3 nucleotides: TGTGCCAGCAGTTCAGGATTGAACACTGAAGCTTTCTTT.

On this clone: The germline gene is not matched at one end of the junction; a read error may be the cause. The chain carries TRBV19 and TRBJ1-5; 8 bases match TRBD1. From germline, CDR1 is LNHDA and CDR2 SQIVND (reference sequence). The CDR3 has 11 residues. The CDR3 nucleotides are TGTGCCAGTAGTACCCCGGGACAGGCGAATTTT. This codes for CASSTPGQANF.